A selection of T cell receptor beta chains follows, all from one sample in a study of cytotoxic CD8 clonotypes in ibrutinib-treated CLL. Measured with immunoSEQ multiplex PCR; TCRdb has only the in-frame clones, and not every one. The data contain 55,000 to 60,000 clones, 50% to 60% of them seen just once; the ten biggest clones take up more than 20%. The source material was PBMCs, sampled at disease progression, from a patient treated with ibrutinib. The source of these receptors is a human donor with chronic lymphocytic leukemia. Both conserved end residues are part of each CDR3. Each record gives: D gene, J gene, V gene, clone size, CDR3 protein, CDR3 DNA. The D gene is left open where the match is weak. Size is omitted from some rows. Given values are once, few, many or a class for expanded clones.

NA | TRBJ1-2 | TRBV19 | few | CASTQTNYGYTF | TGTGCCAGTACCCAGACTAACTATGGCTACACCTTC
NA | TRBJ1-2 | TRBV19 | NA | CASSDRPHAGYTF | TGTGCCAGTAGTGACAGGCCCCATGCTGGCTACACCTTC
NA | TRBJ1-2 | TRBV5-5 | once | CASSLQDRGYGYTF | TGTGCCAGCAGCCTCCAGGACAGAGGCTATGGCTACACCTTC
TRBD1 | TRBJ2-2 | TRBV7-2 | NA | CASSLEQGQTGELFF | TGTGCCAGCAGCTTAGAGCAGGGACAGACCGGGGAGCTGTTTTTT
NA | TRBJ2-5 | TRBV30 | NA | CAWSVLGEWYF | TGTGCCTGGAGTGTACTTGGTGAATGGTACTTC
TRBD2 | TRBJ2-1 | TRBV5-1 | NA | CASSLLLAGRHEQFF | TGCGCCAGCAGCTTGTTACTAGCGGGACGACATGAGCAGTTCTTC
TRBD2 | TRBJ2-7 | TRBV4-3 | NA | CASSHLGTSGSHEQYF | TGCGCCAGCAGCCACCTTGGGACTAGCGGGAGCCACGAGCAGTACTTC
NA | TRBJ2-7 | TRBV15 | NA | CATKEGGQPFEQYF | TGTGCCACCAAAGAGGGGGGACAGCCGTTCGAGCAGTACTTC
NA | TRBJ2-7 | TRBV7-2 | few | CASSFSKFYEQYF | TGTGCCAGCAGCTTTAGTAAGTTTTACGAGCAGTACTTC
NA | TRBJ1-1 | TRBV28 | few | CASSLEGNTEAFF | TGTGCCAGCAGTTTAGAGGGCAACACTGAAGCTTTCTTT
NA | TRBJ2-1 | TRBV9 | NA | CASSVAISERDNEQFF | TGTGCCAGCAGCGTAGCTATAAGTGAGCGAGACAATGAGCAGTTCTTC
NA | TRBJ2-5 | TRBV30 | few | CAWSGGETQYF | TGTGCCTGGAGTGGAGGGGAGACCCAGTACTTC
NA | TRBJ1-5 | TRBV23-1 | many | CASSCIIQTSNQPQHF | TGCGCCAGCAGCTGTATTATACAGACTAGCAATCAGCCCCAGCATTTT
TRBD2 | TRBJ2-3 | TRBV28 | few | CASSLGSGSDTDTQYF | TGTGCCAGCAGTTTGGGTAGCGGGAGTGACACAGATACGCAGTATTTT
NA | TRBJ1-6 | TRBV25-1 | NA | CASSESSWGSPLHF | TGTGCCAGCAGTGAGTCCTCGTGGGGTTCACCCCTCCACTTT
NA | TRBJ2-7 | TRBV28 | NA | CASSFLSFEQYF | TGTGCCAGCAGTTTTCTTTCGTTCGAGCAGTACTTC
TRBD1 | TRBJ1-1 | TRBV6-5 | NA | CASKRDSLPTEAFF | TGTGCCAGCAAAAGGGACAGTTTACCCACTGAAGCTTTCTTT
NA | TRBJ2-5 | TRBV7-2 | few | CASSLEDRQTQYF | TGTGCCAGCAGCTTAGAAGATAGGCAGACCCAGTACTTC
NA | TRBJ2-5 | TRBV5-1 | NA | CASSERPMAQQETQYF | TGCGCCAGCAGCGAGAGACCGATGGCCCAACAAGAGACCCAGTACTTC
TRBD1 | TRBJ2-5 | TRBV28 | NA | CASSSPGTGEETQYF | TGTGCCAGCAGCAGTCCCGGGACAGGGGAAGAGACCCAGTACTTC
NA | TRBJ2-5 | TRBV18 | NA | CASSPGALGETQYF | TGTGCCAGCTCACCGGGTGCACTGGGAGAGACCCAGTACTTC
NA | TRBJ2-3 | TRBV5-1 | NA | CASSFSGSTDTQYF | TGCGCCAGCAGCTTTAGCGGTAGCACAGATACGCAGTATTTT
TRBD2 | TRBJ2-2 | TRBV5-1 | NA | CASRDTKAGATGELFF | TGCGCCAGCAGAGACACAAAAGCGGGGGCCACCGGGGAGCTGTTTTTT
NA | TRBJ2-7 | TRBV7-2 | NA | CASSLRVDEQYF | TGTGCCAGCAGCCTCAGGGTTGACGAGCAGTACTTC
NA | TRBJ2-5 | TRBV15 | NA | CATSIERSTETQYF | TGTGCCACCAGCATCGAAAGATCAACAGAGACCCAGTACTTC
TRBD1 | TRBJ2-7 | TRBV30 | NA | CAWSPGTGGSYEQYF | TGTGCCTGGAGCCCCGGGACAGGGGGCTCCTACGAGCAGTACTTC
NA | TRBJ2-2 | TRBV27 | NA | CASSSGLPTGELFF | TGTGCCAGCAGCAGCGGGTTGCCCACCGGGGAGCTGTTTTTT